A single TCR beta chain is shown here with its context. The protocol was immunoSEQ multiplex PCR, while the TCRdb copy is restricted to in-frame clones and leaves out a portion. The table lists about 120,000 clones, 90% to 95% of them singletons. The germline V gene encodes CDR1 LGHNA and CDR2 YNFKEQ. CDR3 size: 19 residues. V gave up 0 bases and J gave up 2 bases; unmatched junction bases: 12. This entry comes from a study of siplizumab effects on memory and regulatory T cells. Input material: non-Treg CD4+ T cells sorted from blood. The receptor was derived from a human donor in good health. The V gene is TRBV4-2, the J gene TRBJ2-3, with 9 bases identical to TRBD1. The CDR3 DNA reads TGTGCCAGCAGCCAAGATTTCCAGCCGACAGGGGGATCCACAGATACGCAGTATTTT. Translation: CASSQDFQPTGGSTDTQYF.